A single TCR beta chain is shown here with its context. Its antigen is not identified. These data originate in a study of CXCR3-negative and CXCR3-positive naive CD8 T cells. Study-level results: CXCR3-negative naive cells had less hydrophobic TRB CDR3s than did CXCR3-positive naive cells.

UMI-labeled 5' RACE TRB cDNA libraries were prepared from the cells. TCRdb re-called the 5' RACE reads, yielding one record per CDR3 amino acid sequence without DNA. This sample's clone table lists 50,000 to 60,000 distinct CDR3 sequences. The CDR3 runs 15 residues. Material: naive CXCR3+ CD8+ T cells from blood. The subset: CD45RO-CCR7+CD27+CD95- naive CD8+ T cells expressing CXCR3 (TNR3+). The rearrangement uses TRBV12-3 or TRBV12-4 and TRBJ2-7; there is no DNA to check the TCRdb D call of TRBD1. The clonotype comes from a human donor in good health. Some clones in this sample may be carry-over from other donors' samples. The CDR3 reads CASSSRDNPSYEQYF.